This section outlines one T cell receptor beta chain sequence together with its context. The antigen remains undetermined. The ends lost 7 bases at V and 7 bases at J; junction bases unmatched: 10. CDR3 size: 15 residues. The germline V gene has CDR1 LGHNA and CDR2 YNFKEQ. This entry is derived from a study of shared clonotypes between healthy human individuals. Study-level background: The donor pool was made up of a couple of women and a few men aged 18 to 49. Findings and caveats of the study: The donor pool, a small one, limited the genetic and exposure-history diversity represented.

The table came from immunoSEQ multiplex PCR; TCRdb's copy has only in-frame clones and leaves some out. The data contain over a million clones, more than 75% of them singletons. This receptor was taken from a man between 18 and 29 years old in good health. Some clones in this sample may be carry-over from other donors' samples. The sequenced sample was memory CD4+ T cells from PBMCs. Subset defined: CD45RA-negative fraction. The chain couples TRBV4-2 to TRBJ2-1; 10 bases fit TRBD2. The CDR3 loop reads CASTRAGTSENEQFF. CDR3 bases: TGTGCCAGCACAAGAGCCGGGACTAGCGAAAATGAGCAGTTCTTC.